The 11 T cell receptor beta chains reported below all come from one sample, sequenced in a study of blood T cells in healthy people across ages. A sample-barcoded 5' primer and a J-beta primer mix were used in a second PCR of about 7 to 12 cycles. TCRdb re-derived calls from the 5' RACE reads in MiXCR, one entry per CDR3 protein. The top ten clones hold under 5% of a sample with roughly 1.5 million distinct CDR3 sequences, 40% to 45% of them seen once. The specimen was blood. All receptors derive from a young woman in good health.

The chain recombines TRBV29-1 with TRBJ2-7, with TRBD2 as a possible D gene (6 bases). CDR1 is SQVTM, CDR2 ANQGSEA, per germline. The CDR3 contains 13 residues. Trimming cost V 4 bases and J 6 bases, with 16 bases left between them. The DNA of the CDR3 is TGCAGCGTTGGGAGACTAGGCCTGGGCGAGCAGTACTTC. It codes for CSVGRLGLGEQYF.

A word on this clonotype: Germline is not matched at one junction end, which may reflect a read error. This sequence joins TRBV4-1 and TRBJ1-5, with TRBD1 matching 9 bases. Germline assignment: CDR1 MGHRA and CDR2 YSYEKL. The CDR3 runs 17 residues. This CDR3 reads CASSQGRPGQGNQPLHF. As DNA, the CDR3 is TGCGCCAGCAGCCAAGGGAGGCCTGGACAGGGGAATCAGCCCCTGCATTTT.

This clonotype was seen many times. This chain uses TRBV4-3 with TRBJ2-1; 7 bases are shared with TRBD1. The germline CDR1 and CDR2 sequences are LGHNA and YSLEER. This CDR3 has 16 residues. With 1 base clipped from V and 0 bases from J, the junction kept 3 bases outside the gene matches. This chain's CDR3 is CASSQVSGGSYNEQFF. The CDR3 coding sequence is TGCGCCAGCAGCCAAGTTTCAGGGGGCTCCTACAATGAGCAGTTCTTC.

The CDR3 bases are TGTGCCATCAGTGAGTCAAGGGTAGAGACCCAGTACTTC. Amino acid sequence: CAISESRVETQYF. J is TRBJ2-5 and V is TRBV10-3; no reliable D call. The CDR3 extends over 13 amino acids. The V end lost 0 bases, the J end lost 4 bases, and 6 bases lay between the germline ends. The germline V gene has CDR1 ENHRY and CDR2 SYGVKD.

The V call is TRBV20-1, the J call TRBJ2-4; 7 bases map to TRBD1. The CDR3 runs to 13 residues. Germline V lookup: CDR1 DFQATT, CDR2 SNEGSKA (reference sequence). V shed 6 bases, J shed 0 bases, and the junction held 2 bases outside the gene matches. The CDR3 reads CSAQGIAKNIQYF. The CDR3 region has the DNA TGCAGTGCACAGGGGATAGCCAAAAACATTCAGTACTTC.

There are many counts of this clonotype. The chain links TRBV29-1 to TRBJ2-7; possible D gene TRBD2, 5 bases. Trimming shortened V by 6 bases and J by 1 base, and 13 bases separated the two germline ends. Looked up from germline, CDR1 is SQVTM and CDR2 is ANQGSEA. This CDR3 contains 13 residues. CDR3 residues: CSVAGQTSYEQYF. In nucleotides, the CDR3 is TGCAGCGTGGCGGGTCAGACGTCCTACGAGCAGTACTTC.

This chain uses TRBV28 with TRBJ1-4; the D gene is possibly TRBD1 (6 bases). The CDR3 contains 12 residues. From germline, CDR1 is MDHEN and CDR2 SYDVKM. V was clipped by 4 bases and J by 11 bases, with 11 bases between them. The CDR3 nucleotides read TGTGCCAGCAGTTCACAGGGCGGGAAACTGTTTTTT. Its translation: CASSSQGGKLFF.

This clonotype has only a few counts. The chain couples TRBV7-9 to TRBJ2-3; 12 bases fit TRBD2. V lost 5 bases and J lost 0; bases outside the gene matches: 12. The CDR3 has 19 amino acids. Looked up from germline, CDR1 is SEHNR and CDR2 is FQNEAQ (reference sequence). The CDR3 DNA reads TGTGCCAGCAGCGTACTAGCGGGGGGACTCGACATCAGCACAGATACGCAGTATTTT. Protein sequence: CASSVLAGGLDISTDTQYF.

V is TRBV4-3 and J is TRBJ2-7; no definite D call. The CDR3 loop spans 14 amino acids. Germline V lookup: CDR1 LGHNA, CDR2 YSLEER. The V end was cut by 2 bases, the J end by 1 base, with 9 bases between. CDR3 sequence reads: CASSQSPRSYEQYF. CDR3 nucleotide sequence: TGCGCCAGCAGCCAAAGCCCCCGGTCCTACGAGCAGTACTTC.

This chain connects TRBV7-9 to TRBJ1-2, with 7 bases lining up with TRBD1. Germline loops: CDR1 SEHNR, CDR2 FQNEAQ (reference sequence). J lost 6 bases, V lost 6 bases, and 16 bases had no gene match. The CDR3 spans 16 residues. Here the CDR3 DNA reads TGTGCCAGCAGAAAAGACCAGGGGGGGCTTGTTGATGGCTACACCTTC. Its protein is CASRKDQGGLVDGYTF.

V and J are TRBV6-2 or TRBV6-3 and TRBJ2-7; 8 nucleotides align to TRBD2. Germline loops: CDR1 MNHEY, CDR2 SVGEGT. J was trimmed by 1 base and V by 7 bases; bases with no gene match: 3. The CDR3 is 13 amino acids. The CDR3 nucleotides read TGTGCCAGCACCTTAGCGGGATCCTACGAGCAGTACTTC. It encodes CASTLAGSYEQYF.